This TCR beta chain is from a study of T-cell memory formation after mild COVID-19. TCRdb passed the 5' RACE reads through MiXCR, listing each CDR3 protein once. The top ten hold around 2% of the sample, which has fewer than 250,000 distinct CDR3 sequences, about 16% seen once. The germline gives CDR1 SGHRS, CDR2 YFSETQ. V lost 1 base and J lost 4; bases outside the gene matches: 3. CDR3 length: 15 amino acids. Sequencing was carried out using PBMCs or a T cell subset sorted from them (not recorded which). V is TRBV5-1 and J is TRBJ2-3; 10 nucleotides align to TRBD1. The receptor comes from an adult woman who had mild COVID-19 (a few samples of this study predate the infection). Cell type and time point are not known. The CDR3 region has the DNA TGCGCCAGCAGCTTGCTCGGACAGGGGGCAGATACGCAGTATTTT. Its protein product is CASSLLGQGADTQYF.